Presented here are 27 T cell receptor beta chains from one specimen sequenced in a study of blood T cell repertoires in COVID-19. The data were produced by immunoSEQ multiplex PCR, yet TCRdb's version contains in-frame clones alone and is incomplete. The sample contains fewer than 350,000 clones, roughly 87% of which appear only once. Sequenced: PBMCs or T cells enriched from blood (not recorded which). The receptors originated from a woman in her thirties or forties who had recovered from COVID-19.

This clone was observed a single time. The rearrangement links TRBV5-5 to TRBJ1-5; a possible D gene is TRBD1 (6 bases). V was cut by 3 bases and J by 3 bases, with 10 bases left in between. The CDR3 is 14 amino acids. In germline, CDR1 is SGHKS, CDR2 YYEKEE (reference sequence). Here the CDR3 DNA reads TGTGCCAGCAGCTCCGACAGGAACAATCAGCCCCAGCATTTT. As protein: CASSSDRNNQPQHF.

The chain carries TRBV27 and TRBJ1-6, with TRBD1 as a possible D gene (6 bases). Trimming left V 4 bases short and J 13 bases short, with 14 bases between. Germline assignment: CDR1 MNHEY and CDR2 SMNVEV (reference sequence). This CDR3 has 13 amino acids. The CDR3 DNA is TGTGCCAGCAGTTCGGACAGCCTTTTGCCCCTCCACTTT. Protein: CASSSDSLLPLHF.

The rearrangement links TRBV30 to TRBJ2-4; 9 bases fit TRBD2. V dropped 4 bases and J dropped 3; count of bases not matched to a gene: 1. This CDR3 has 13 residues. CDR1 and CDR2 from the germline V gene are GTSNPN and SVGIG (reference sequence). CDR3 amino acids: CAWMREGKNIQYF. The CDR3 DNA is TGTGCCTGGATGCGGGAGGGCAAAAACATTCAGTACTTC. Drawing the rest from reference TRBV30 and TRBJ2-4, the complete variable domain is SQTIHQWPATLVQPVGSPLSLECTVEGTSNPNLYWYRQAAGRGLQLLFYSVGIGQISSEVPQNLSASRPQDRQFILSSKKLLLSDSGFYLCAWMREGKNIQYFGAGTRLSVL.

The chain links TRBV7-9 to TRBJ2-7; TRBD2 is a possible D gene (7 bases). The CDR3 totals 15 residues. Trimming cost V 5 bases and J 2 bases, with 16 bases left between them. Germline V gene lookup returns CDR1 SEHNR and CDR2 FQNEAQ (reference sequence). The CDR3 sequence is CASSVGGAGPYEQYF. The DNA of the CDR3 is TGTGCCAGCAGCGTTGGGGGGGCCGGCCCCTACGAGCAGTACTTC.

The chain combines TRBV7-8 with TRBJ1-4, with D maybe TRBD1 (6 bases). The CDR3 length is 15 residues. The V end was cut by 4 bases, the J end by 3 bases, with 12 bases between. The germline V gene encodes CDR1 SGHVS and CDR2 FQNEAQ. The CDR3 is CASSSYRAANEKLFF. The CDR3 DNA is TGTGCCAGCAGCTCCTACAGGGCCGCTAATGAAAAACTGTTTTTT. Based on the CDR3 plus reference TRBV7-8 and TRBJ1-4, the full variable domain is GAGVSQSPRYKVAKRGQDVALRCDPISGHVSLFWYQQALGQGPEFLTYFQNEAQLDKSGLPSDRFFAERPEGSVSTLKIQRTQQEDSAVYLCASSSYRAANEKLFFGSGTQLSVL.

The chain combines TRBV4-1 with TRBJ2-6, with 9 bases identical to TRBD1. The germline CDR1 and CDR2 sequences are MGHRA and YSYEKL. V shed 3 bases, J shed 1 base, and the junction held 7 bases outside the gene matches. The CDR3 has 18 amino acids. CDR3 in DNA: TGCGCCAGCAGCCAGGGACAGGGCCCGAGGTCTGGGGCCAACGTCCTGACTTTC. Protein: CASSQGQGPRSGANVLTF.

The chain carries TRBV5-1 and TRBJ2-7; 11 nucleotides match TRBD1. The CDR3 runs 16 residues. The J segment lost 5 bases and the V segment lost 1 base, leaving 8 bases of the junction unmatched. Germline-derived CDR1 and CDR2 are SGHRS and YFSETQ. The CDR3 loop is CASSLNGQGAIDEQYF. The CDR3 DNA is TGCGCCAGCAGCTTGAACGGACAGGGGGCTATAGACGAGCAGTACTTC. Looking up the rest from reference TRBV5-1 and TRBJ2-7 gives the full variable domain: KAGVTQTPRYLIKTRGQQVTLSCSPISGHRSVSWYQQTPGQGLQFLFEYFSETQRNKGNFPGRFSGRQFSNSRSEMNVSTLELGDSALYLCASSLNGQGAIDEQYFGPGTRLTVT.

This chain uses TRBV11-2 with TRBJ2-5, with 7 positions matching TRBD2. The V segment lost 0 bases and the J segment 4 bases; nucleotides outside the gene matches: 2. Germline CDR1 is SGHAT and CDR2 is FQNNGV. The CDR3 is made up of 14 amino acids. The chain's CDR3 is CASSLDWGGETQYF. For the CDR3, the DNA is TGTGCCAGCAGCTTAGATTGGGGGGGAGAGACCCAGTACTTC. Together with reference TRBV11-2 and TRBJ2-5, the CDR3 gives the full variable domain: EAGVAQSPRYKIIEKRQSVAFWCNPISGHATLYWYQQILGQGPKLLIQFQNNGVVDDSQLPKDRFSAERLKGVDSTLKIQPAKLEDSAVYLCASSLDWGGETQYFGPGTRLLVL.

This chain joins TRBV28 and TRBJ2-1; 10 bases fit TRBD2. The J segment lost 8 bases and the V segment lost 7 bases, leaving 14 bases of the junction unmatched. Looked up from germline, CDR1 is MDHEN and CDR2 is SYDVKM. This CDR3 has 16 residues. CDR3 amino acids: CASIGRPASGSHEQFF. The CDR3 DNA reads as TGTGCCAGCATAGGCCGCCCGGCTAGCGGGAGCCATGAGCAGTTCTTC. The whole variable domain, remainder taken from reference TRBV28 and TRBJ2-1, is DVKVTQSSRYLVKRTGEKVFLECVQDMDHENMFWYRQDPGLGLRLIYFSYDVKMKEKGDIPEGYSVSREKKERFSLILESASTNQTSMYLCASIGRPASGSHEQFFGPGTRLTVL.

This rearrangement joins TRBV28 to TRBJ2-7; D remains unclear. The CDR3 is made up of 13 amino acids. Germline CDR1 and CDR2: MDHEN and SYDVKM. Trimming removed 6 bases at V and 3 bases at J, with 12 bases between. CDR3 coding DNA: TGTGCCAGCAGACCACCCAGGTACTACGAGCAGTACTTC. Its protein product is CASRPPRYYEQYF.

The chain uses TRBV6-6 and TRBJ2-2, with a weak D call TRBD1 (6 bases). V was trimmed by 8 bases and J by 0 bases, leaving 16 bases between them. From germline, CDR1 is MNHNY and CDR2 SVGAGI (reference sequence). This CDR3 contains 16 residues. CDR3 in DNA: TGTGCCAGCGGACAGAGTCATCCCTCGAACACCGGGGAGCTGTTTTTT. It yields the protein CASGQSHPSNTGELFF.

The chain has TRBV10-1 and TRBJ2-7; possibly TRBD1 for D (7 bases). CDR1 and CDR2 from the germline V gene are WNHNN and SYGVQD (reference sequence). This CDR3 spans 16 amino acids. V lost 6 bases and J lost 4, with 22 bases in between. The CDR3 DNA is TGCGCCAGCAGGTCCCCAACGGCCAGGGGGGTTTACGAGCAGTACTTC. Translation gives CASRSPTARGVYEQYF.

This clone has more than one count but fewer than ten. This chain links TRBV6-1 with TRBJ1-5, with D unresolved. The CDR3 has 13 amino acids. CDR1 MNHNS and CDR2 SASEGT come from the germline V gene. V was pared by 3 bases and J by 4 bases, with 7 bases between. The CDR3 here is CASSERSNQPQHF. The CDR3 region has the DNA TGTGCCAGCAGTGAGAGAAGTAATCAGCCCCAGCATTTT.

The genes are TRBV19 and TRBJ1-2; no firm D call. This CDR3 comprises 13 residues. Germline lookup yields CDR1 LNHDA and CDR2 SQIVND (reference sequence). The V end was cut by 10 bases, the J end by 1 base, with 13 bases between. The CDR3 DNA follows: TGTGCCACTAGGAGGTCGGGTAACTATGGCTACACCTTC. It specifies CATRRSGNYGYTF.

This clone was found a few times. V is TRBV7-3 and J is TRBJ2-2; unclear D gene. CDR1 SGHTA and CDR2 FQGTGA come from the germline V gene. V was clipped by 7 bases and J by 6 bases, with 9 bases between them. The CDR3 contains 12 residues. The CDR3 loop is CASTDGAGELFF. The CDR3 DNA is TGTGCCAGCACCGACGGAGCCGGGGAGCTGTTTTTT.

The CDR3 DNA follows: TGTGCCTGGAGCTCAGGGTTCCGGATCCAGCATTTT. Amino acids: CAWSSGFRIQHF. The gene calls are TRBV30 and TRBJ1-5, with D perhaps TRBD1 (5 bases). Per the germline V gene, CDR1 is GTSNPN and CDR2 is SVGIG (reference sequence). CDR3 length equals 12 residues. Trimming left V 3 bases short and J 12 bases short, with 15 bases between.

The chain employs TRBV5-1 and TRBJ1-4; a weak D match, TRBD1 (6 bases). This CDR3 region has 14 residues. The V end was cut by 4 bases, the J end by 6 bases, with 13 bases between. Per the germline V gene, CDR1 is SGHRS and CDR2 is YFSETQ. CDR3 amino acids: CASSPGQLDEKLFF. DNA of the CDR3: TGCGCCAGCAGCCCCGGACAGCTTGATGAAAAACTGTTTTTT.

This clone occurred once. V gene TRBV6-2 or TRBV6-3 combines with J gene TRBJ2-2; maybe TRBD2 (6 bases). Trimming cost V 8 bases and J 2 bases, with 15 bases left between them. Per the germline V gene, CDR1 is MNHEY and CDR2 is SVGEGT. The CDR3 is 15 amino acids. The CDR3 region has the DNA TGTGCCAGCGGCCCCCTAGCGCGAAACACCGGGGAGCTGTTTTTT. Its protein is CASGPLARNTGELFF.

V gene TRBV7-3 combines with J gene TRBJ2-2; perhaps TRBD1 as D (5 bases). This CDR3 region has 13 residues. CDR1 and CDR2 from the germline V gene are SGHTA and FQGTGA. The V end lost 5 bases, the J end lost 1 base, and 5 bases lay between the germline ends. This CDR3 is CASSTGNTGELFF. The CDR3 coding sequence is TGTGCCAGCAGCACAGGGAACACCGGGGAGCTGTTTTTT.

The chain recombines TRBV5-1 with TRBJ2-7; D is undetermined. V was pared by 4 bases and J by 4 bases, with 15 bases between. Germline V CDR1 and CDR2: SGHRS, YFSETQ. The CDR3 is 14 residues long. This CDR3 reads CASSLLVGTYEQYF. In nucleotides, the CDR3 is TGCGCCAGCAGCCTCCTAGTTGGTACGTACGAGCAGTACTTC.

This chain uses TRBV28 with TRBJ1-1; 9 positions match TRBD1. Unmatched junction bases numbered 4, after V lost 3 bases and J lost 5 bases. In germline, CDR1 is MDHEN, CDR2 SYDVKM. The CDR3 is 14 residues long. The CDR3 DNA reads as TGTGCCAGCAGTTTGACAGGGGGAGAAACTGAAGCTTTCTTT. This gives the protein CASSLTGGETEAFF.

This chain connects TRBV7-2 to TRBJ2-5; D gene uncertain. The CDR3 contains 12 residues. V shed 1 base and J shed 5 bases, with 5 bases lying between them. Germline values: CDR1 SGHTA, CDR2 FQGNSA. CDR3 loop: CASSLVQETQYF. The DNA of the CDR3 is TGTGCCAGCAGCTTAGTTCAGGAGACCCAGTACTTC. Full variable domain (remainder filled in from reference TRBV7-2 and TRBJ2-5): GAGVSQSPSNKVTEKGKDVELRCDPISGHTALYWYRQSLGQGLEFLIYFQGNSAPDKSGLPSDRFSAERTGGSVSTLTIQRTQQEDSAVYLCASSLVQETQYFGPGTRLLVL.

This chain uses TRBV2 with TRBJ2-5; D may be TRBD2 (6 bases). V was trimmed by 3 bases and J by 4 bases, leaving 15 bases between them. The CDR3 covers 15 residues. Germline CDR1 and CDR2: SNHLY and FYNNEI. The CDR3 nucleotides are TGTGCCAGCAGTGACGGGGGTTGGAGCGGAGAGACCCAGTACTTC. Protein product: CASSDGGWSGETQYF.

The chain employs TRBV10-3 and TRBJ1-2; D is possibly TRBD1 (5 bases). CDR1 is ENHRY, CDR2 SYGVKD, per germline. V lost 6 bases and J 0 bases, leaving 11 bases between the germline ends. The CDR3 sequence is 14 residues long. The CDR3 spells CAISDRLANYGYTF. The CDR3 DNA follows: TGTGCCATCAGCGACAGATTAGCTAACTATGGCTACACCTTC.

The V call is TRBV2, the J call TRBJ2-1, with 10 bases aligning to TRBD2. Germline CDR1 is SNHLY and CDR2 is FYNNEI. This CDR3 is 17 amino acids long. V trimming: 5 bases; J trimming: 10 bases; junction bases outside the gene matches: 17. Written as DNA, the CDR3 is TGTGCCAGCAGTCACCGTAGCGGGAGGAACCTACAGGGCGAGCAGTTCTTC. Translation gives CASSHRSGRNLQGEQFF.

This chain joins TRBV19 and TRBJ2-5, with D hard to call. Germline V gene data show CDR1 as LNHDA and CDR2 as SQIVND (reference sequence). V was cut by 3 bases and J by 5 bases, with 13 bases left in between. CDR3 length: 14 amino acids. CDR3 bases: TGTGCCAGTAGTATTCGAGTTGGTAGCGAGACCCAGTACTTC. This gives the protein CASSIRVGSETQYF. Full variable domain (outside the CDR3, taken from reference TRBV19 and TRBJ2-5): DGGITQSPKYLFRKEGQNVTLSCEQNLNHDAMYWYRQDPGQGLRLIYYSQIVNDFQKGDIAEGYSVSREKKESFPLTVTSAQKNPTAFYLCASSIRVGSETQYFGPGTRLLVL.

The chain uses TRBV28 and TRBJ2-7, with 8 positions matching TRBD2. The germline gives CDR1 MDHEN, CDR2 SYDVKM. Losses at the gene ends were 1 base for V and 0 bases for J; bases not matched to a gene: 2. The CDR3 length is 15 residues. The CDR3 DNA reads TGTGCCAGCAGTTTATCCGGACTAGCCTCCTACGAGCAGTACTTC. This gives the protein CASSLSGLASYEQYF.